The 21 T cell receptor beta chains given below trace back to one sample, sequenced in a study of metastatic and nonmetastatic thyroid tumors. All patients were treatment-naive before thyroid surgery. TCRdb reassembled clones from the PCR reads with MiXCR. Among more than 85,000 clones listed, 8.6% were seen once. Sample: blood. The receptor source for this set is a female donor with papillary thyroid cancer or a benign thyroid nodule (not recorded which). Some clones in this sample may be carry-over from other donors' samples.

This clone rates as medium-sized. The rearrangement links TRBV9 to TRBJ2-1, with 11 bases aligning to TRBD2. Unmatched junction bases numbered 7, after V lost 3 bases and J lost 8 bases. Germline V gene data show CDR1 as SGDLS and CDR2 as YYNGEE. The CDR3 runs 15 residues. The CDR3 region has the DNA TGTGCCAGCAGCGGGTTAGCGGGGGGGCCGGATGAGCAGTTCTTC. Residues: CASSGLAGGPDEQFF.

This clone appeared many times. This chain uses TRBV28 with TRBJ1-5; the D gene is possibly TRBD1 (6 bases). Trimming stripped 2 bases from V and 2 bases from J, with 13 bases between. Per germline, CDR1 MDHEN and CDR2 SYDVKM. The CDR3 is made up of 16 amino acids. DNA of the CDR3: TGTGCCAGCAGTTTAATGACAGGTGGGGGCAATCAGCCCCAGCATTTT. It specifies CASSLMTGGGNQPQHF. The whole variable domain, filled in from reference TRBV28 and TRBJ1-5, reads DVKVTQSSRYLVKRTGEKVFLECVQDMDHENMFWYRQDPGLGLRLIYFSYDVKMKEKGDIPEGYSVSREKKERFSLILESASTNQTSMYLCASSLMTGGGNQPQHFGDGTRLSIL.

This clone has a count of ten or more. This chain's CDR3 is CASSPRTGDHTEAFF. In nucleotides, the CDR3 is TGTGCCAGCAGTCCGCGGACAGGGGACCACACTGAAGCTTTCTTT. V is TRBV27 and J is TRBJ1-1; TRBD1 agrees at 9 bases. CDR1 is MNHEY, CDR2 SMNVEV, per germline (reference sequence). Trimming removed 5 bases from V and 3 bases from J; junction bases left unmatched: 7. The CDR3 has 15 amino acids.

This clone was observed a few times. One base away lies a much larger clone, so this may be a sequencing read error. Different DNA sequences within this sample yield the same CDR3. The chain joins TRBV6-2 or TRBV6-3 to TRBJ2-6; D not resolved. Germline CDR1 MNHEY, CDR2 SVGEGT. The CDR3 extends over 14 amino acids. CDR3 DNA sequence: TGCGCCAGCAGTTACGGGTCTGGGGCCAACGTCCTGACTTTC. It specifies CASSYGSGANVLTF.

This clone was counted many times. The CDR3 region is CASSQEGGTEAFF. Here the CDR3 DNA reads TGTGCCAGCAGCCAAGAAGGGGGCACTGAAGCTTTCTTT. This chain links TRBV3-1 with TRBJ1-1, with TRBD1 as a possible D gene (6 bases). Germline values: CDR1 LGHDT, CDR2 YNNKEL (reference sequence). The germline V and J ends were trimmed by 0 bases and 4 bases, with 6 bases remaining between them. The CDR3 covers 13 residues.

This clone was seen many times. This chain joins TRBV5-1 and TRBJ1-2; 9 positions agree with TRBD1. V trimming: 4 bases; J trimming: 4 bases; junction bases outside the gene matches: 5. CDR1 is SGHRS, CDR2 YFSETQ, per germline. The CDR3 length is 14 residues. The CDR3 spells CASSEGTGTYGYTF. The CDR3 coding sequence is TGCGCCAGCAGCGAGGGGACAGGGACCTATGGCTACACCTTC.

This clone was recorded at least ten times. This chain joins TRBV5-6 and TRBJ1-6; D is undetermined. The germline gives CDR1 SGHDT, CDR2 YYEEEE. This CDR3 has 15 residues. Trimming stripped 2 bases from V and 8 bases from J, with 14 bases between. CDR3 DNA: TGTGCCAGCAGCTTCAGTCGGCATGGTGATTCACCCCTCCACTTT. Translating gives CASSFSRHGDSPLHF. Filled out from reference TRBV5-6 and TRBJ1-6, the complete variable domain reads DAGVTQSPTHLIKTRGQQVTLRCSPKSGHDTVSWYQQALGQGPQFIFQYYEEEERQRGNFPDRFSGHQFPNYSSELNVNALLLGDSALYLCASSFSRHGDSPLHFGNGTRLTVT.

The rearrangement links TRBV11-2 to TRBJ1-3; D unresolved. CDR3 length: 15 residues. From germline, CDR1 is SGHAT and CDR2 FQNNGV. Trimming stripped 2 bases from V and 0 bases from J, with 8 bases between. This chain's CDR3 is CASSLNADSGNTIYF. The CDR3 coding sequence is TGTGCCAGCAGCTTAAACGCTGACTCTGGAAACACCATATATTTT.

This clone was detected many times. V and J are TRBV10-2 and TRBJ2-7; D is unresolved. The CDR3 sequence is 17 residues long. Germline loops: CDR1 WSHSY, CDR2 SAAADI. V was shortened by 0 bases and J by 5 bases, with 20 bases between the two germline ends. This CDR3 is CASSESSRVLLIDEQYF. As DNA, the CDR3 is TGCGCCAGCAGTGAGTCTTCTAGGGTGTTGCTAATTGACGAGCAGTACTTC.

This clone was picked up many times. The rearrangement joins TRBV7-9 to TRBJ2-7; 8 bases are shared with TRBD1. Trimming at V came to 4 bases and at J to 5 bases, leaving 4 bases not matched to a gene. From germline, CDR1 is SEHNR and CDR2 FQNEAQ (reference sequence). The CDR3 extends over 13 amino acids. CDR3 nucleotide sequence: TGTGCCAGCAGCTCGGACAGGGCTCACGAGCAGTACTTC. Amino acid sequence: CASSSDRAHEQYF.

This clone was picked up many times. The genes are TRBV6-4 and TRBJ2-2; the D call may be TRBD1 or TRBD2 (6 bases each). V was shortened by 3 bases and J by 5 bases, with 13 bases between the two germline ends. The V gene's germline CDR1 is MRHNA and CDR2 SNTAGT. CDR3 size: 15 residues. The CDR3 spells CASSDGGPETGELFF. The DNA of the CDR3 is TGTGCCAGCAGTGATGGGGGGCCGGAAACCGGGGAGCTGTTTTTT.

This clone was picked up many times. The chain recombines TRBV15 with TRBJ1-2; 8 bases are shared with TRBD1. V lost 1 base to trimming and J lost 8 bases; unmatched junction nucleotides: 9. The CDR3 totals 15 residues. Germline assignment: CDR1 LNHNV and CDR2 YYDKDF (reference sequence). For the CDR3, the DNA is TGTGCCACCAGCAGAGGGACAGGGTCTGGAGGCGGCTACACCTTC. Its protein product is CATSRGTGSGGGYTF. The complete variable domain, with remaining parts taken from reference TRBV15 and TRBJ1-2, reads DAMVIQNPRYQVTQFGKPVTLSCSQTLNHNVMYWYQQKSSQAPKLLFHYYDKDFNNEADTPDNFQSRRPNTSFCFLDIRSPGLGDTAMYLCATSRGTGSGGGYTFGSGTRLTVV.

The sample holds many counts of this clone. The V and J genes are TRBV5-1 and TRBJ2-3; no clear D gene. V was shortened by 4 bases and J by 0 bases, with 9 bases between the two germline ends. Germline lookup yields CDR1 SGHRS and CDR2 YFSETQ. This CDR3 contains 14 residues. CDR3 residues: CASSEPDSTDTQYF. The CDR3 region has the DNA TGCGCCAGCAGCGAACCCGACAGCACAGATACGCAGTATTTT.

This clone has a count of ten or more. The chain combines TRBV10-3 with TRBJ2-1; 7 bases map to TRBD1. Germline values: CDR1 ENHRY, CDR2 SYGVKD. The CDR3 covers 15 residues. V lost 9 bases to trimming and J lost 2 bases; unmatched junction nucleotides: 10. CDR3 nucleotide sequence: TGTGCCATAACCCCCGGGACAGCAACCTACAATGAGCAGTTCTTC. This codes for CAITPGTATYNEQFF.

There are many counts of this clone. The rearrangement uses TRBV28 and TRBJ1-2; unclear D gene. Trimming shortened V by 5 bases and J by 8 bases, and 18 bases separated the two germline ends. The CDR3 is 14 amino acids. Germline CDR1 MDHEN, CDR2 SYDVKM. The CDR3 loop is CASSTPGVPGGYTF. In nucleotides, the CDR3 is TGTGCCAGCAGTACCCCGGGAGTCCCCGGGGGCTACACCTTC.

The gene calls are TRBV5-4 and TRBJ1-6; D unresolved. V lost 0 bases and J 11 bases, leaving 12 bases between the germline ends. Germline assignment: CDR1 SGHNT and CDR2 YYREEE (reference sequence). CDR3 length: 14 residues. The CDR3 DNA sequence: TGTGCCAGCAGCTTGGATTCCTTGATCCCACCCCTCCACTTT. It translates to CASSLDSLIPPLHF.

There are a few counts of this clone. This chain joins TRBV14 and TRBJ2-5, with D perhaps matching TRBD2 (6 bases). CDR1 is SGHDN, CDR2 FVKESK, per germline. Trimming cost V 0 bases and J 5 bases, with 10 bases left between them. The CDR3 contains 14 residues. CDR3 DNA: TGTGCCAGCAGCCAAGAATATCGGGGGGAGACCCAGTACTTC. Its translation is CASSQEYRGETQYF.

Only a few counts were recorded for this clone. The chain has TRBV18 and TRBJ2-7, with D perhaps TRBD2 (5 bases). Germline V lookup: CDR1 KGHSH, CDR2 LQKENI. The CDR3 sequence is 13 residues long. V gave up 2 bases and J gave up 5 bases, with 10 bases separating them. The CDR3 reads CASSPSGRNEQYF. Written as DNA, the CDR3 is TGTGCCAGCTCACCATCGGGGAGAAACGAGCAGTACTTC. Full variable domain (outside the CDR3, taken from reference TRBV18 and TRBJ2-7): NAGVMQNPRHLVRRRGQEARLRCSPMKGHSHVYWYRQLPEEGLKFMVYLQKENIIDESGMPKERFSAEFPKEGPSILRIQQVVRGDSAAYFCASSPSGRNEQYFGPGTRLTVT.

This clone was seen many times. This sequence joins TRBV28 and TRBJ1-5; possible D gene TRBD1, 5 bases. The length of the CDR3 is 13 residues. The germline CDR1 and CDR2 sequences are MDHEN and SYDVKM. Trimming pared 4 bases from V and 7 bases from J, leaving 11 bases between. CDR3 loop: CASSSVGRQPQHF. The CDR3 coding sequence is TGTGCCAGCAGTTCGGTGGGACGGCAGCCCCAGCATTTT.

This clone has at least ten counts. This sequence joins TRBV2 and TRBJ1-5; 9 positions match TRBD1. The CDR3 loop spans 15 amino acids. The germline CDR1 and CDR2 sequences are SNHLY and FYNNEI. Trimming at V came to 9 bases and at J to 0 bases, leaving 6 bases not matched to a gene. The CDR3 reads CASNRGHNSNQPQHF. For the CDR3, the DNA is TGTGCCAGTAACAGGGGGCATAATAGCAATCAGCCCCAGCATTTT. The full variable domain, rest sourced from reference TRBV2 and TRBJ1-5, is EPEVTQTPSHQVTQMGQEVILRCVPISNHLYFYWYRQILGQKVEFLVSFYNNEISEKSEIFDDQFSVERPDGSNFTLKIRSTKLEDSAMYFCASNRGHNSNQPQHFGDGTRLSIL.

The V call is TRBV6-4, the J call TRBJ2-1; 9 positions match TRBD1. The CDR3 runs 16 residues. Trimming removed 5 bases from V and 4 bases from J; junction bases left unmatched: 9. Germline values: CDR1 MRHNA, CDR2 SNTAGT. CDR3 residues: CASSKSAGQGYNEQFF. The CDR3, as DNA: TGTGCCAGCAGTAAATCTGCCGGACAGGGGTACAATGAGCAGTTCTTC.